This entry lists 18 T cell receptor beta chains sequenced from one sample in a study of T cells in localized non-small cell lung cancer. Data came from immunoSEQ multiplex PCR; TCRdb stores just in-frame clones and leaves some out. The sample includes more than 20,000 clones, around nine tenths seen only once; the top ten take 13% to 15%. The material sequenced was peripheral blood, taken before any cancer treatment. These receptors were obtained from an older female donor with stage I lung adenocarcinoma.

The rearrangement uses TRBV18 and TRBJ2-5, with D unresolved. CDR1 and CDR2 (germline): KGHSH, LQKENI. Between the trimmed V and J ends, which lost 3 bases and 10 bases, there was a span of 15 bases. The CDR3 extends over 13 amino acids. CDR3 protein: CASSPEIGVFQYF. The CDR3 bases are TGTGCCAGCTCACCCGAGATCGGAGTTTTCCAGTACTTC.

CDR3 sequence (DNA): TGCGCCAGCAGTGATTGGCAAGACAACCTAAAAGAGACCCAGTACTTC. This sequence encodes CASSDWQDNLKETQYF. The rearrangement uses TRBV10-2 and TRBJ2-5, with D unresolved. The V end lost 3 bases, the J end lost 3 bases, and 17 bases lay between the germline ends. CDR1 and CDR2 (germline): WSHSY, SAAADI. CDR3 length: 16 amino acids.

The gene calls are TRBV5-1 and TRBJ2-1; 12 nucleotides match TRBD2. CDR1 is SGHRS and CDR2 is YFSETQ in the germline V gene. The ends lost 3 bases at V and 5 bases at J; junction bases unmatched: 6. This CDR3 region has 16 residues. The CDR3 reads CASSWTSGTMNNEQFF. In DNA, the CDR3 is TGCGCCAGCAGCTGGACTAGCGGGACAATGAACAATGAGCAGTTCTTC.

The chain links TRBV19 to TRBJ1-5; TRBD1 might be the D (6 bases). CDR1 is LNHDA, CDR2 SQIVND, per germline (reference sequence). V was clipped by 9 bases and J by 6 bases, with 9 bases between them. The CDR3 loop spans 11 amino acids. The CDR3 region is CASGTLQPQHF. The DNA of the CDR3 is TGTGCCAGCGGGACACTTCAGCCCCAGCATTTT.

This rearrangement joins TRBV10-3 to TRBJ2-5; D tentatively fits TRBD1 or TRBD2 (5 bases each). Trimming pared 7 bases from V and 1 base from J, leaving 10 bases between. The CDR3 is 13 amino acids. Germline V gene sequence: CDR1 ENHRY, CDR2 SYGVKD. The CDR3 spells CAIKGPVQETQYF. The CDR3 DNA follows: TGTGCCATCAAGGGACCGGTCCAAGAGACCCAGTACTTC.

The V gene is TRBV28, the J gene TRBJ1-5; no clear D gene. The CDR3 covers 15 residues. Trimming stripped 3 bases from V and 0 bases from J, with 9 bases between. The V gene's germline CDR1 is MDHEN and CDR2 SYDVKM. The CDR3 reads CASSFLQNSNQPQHF. As DNA, the CDR3 is TGTGCCAGCAGTTTTTTACAGAATAGCAATCAGCCCCAGCATTTT.

The DNA of the CDR3 is TGCGCCAGCAGCTCAGGACAGGGGGTCTCTGGAAACACCATATATTTT. It yields the protein CASSSGQGVSGNTIYF. J is TRBJ1-3 and V is TRBV5-1, with 10 bases that match TRBD1. The germline V gene encodes CDR1 SGHRS and CDR2 YFSETQ. J was trimmed by 0 bases and V by 3 bases; bases with no gene match: 3. This CDR3 spans 16 amino acids.

For the CDR3, the DNA is TGTGCCAGCAGTGACGGGGCAGCGTCTCGGAGCTATGGCTACACCTTC. Translation gives CASSDGAASRSYGYTF. The rearrangement joins TRBV2 to TRBJ1-2; a possible D gene is TRBD1 (5 bases). Trimming took 3 bases from V and 4 from J, leaving 18 bases between them. The length of the CDR3 is 16 residues. Germline CDR1 is SNHLY and CDR2 is FYNNEI.

The rearrangement joins TRBV11-2 to TRBJ1-1; D is perhaps TRBD1 (6 bases). The ends were cut back, 5 bases at V and 8 bases at J, with 12 bases in the middle. The CDR3 covers 12 residues. CDR1 and CDR2 (germline): SGHAT, FQNNGV. CDR3 sequence: CASSPDRNEAFF. CDR3 coding DNA: TGTGCCAGCAGCCCCGACAGGAACGAAGCTTTCTTT.

The chain joins TRBV5-1 to TRBJ2-2, with TRBD2 matching 11 bases. This CDR3 spans 15 amino acids. J gave up 6 bases and V 5 bases, and 6 bases lay outside the gene matches. Germline V gene sequence: CDR1 SGHRS, CDR2 YFSETQ. As DNA, the CDR3 is TGCGCCAGCAGTCCCGATAGCGGGAGGGCCGGGGAGCTGTTTTTT. Translating it yields CASSPDSGRAGELFF.

The chain is built from TRBV19 and TRBJ2-7; D is unresolved. The CDR3 contains 16 residues. V lost 0 bases, J lost 7 bases, and 19 bases lay in between. Germline-derived CDR1 and CDR2 are LNHDA and SQIVND (reference sequence). In DNA, the CDR3 is TGTGCCAGTAGTATAGATCGCCAGGCAGCCACCAGGGAGCAGTACTTC. Its translation: CASSIDRQAATREQYF. The full variable domain, in which reference TRBV19 and TRBJ2-7 provide the parts outside the CDR3, is DGGITQSPKYLFRKEGQNVTLSCEQNLNHDAMYWYRQDPGQGLRLIYYSQIVNDFQKGDIAEGYSVSREKKESFPLTVTSAQKNPTAFYLCASSIDRQAATREQYFGPGTRLTVT.

The chain joins TRBV7-9 to TRBJ2-5; a possible D gene is TRBD2 (6 bases). Trimming removed 2 bases from V and 1 base from J, with 11 bases in between. Per the germline V gene, CDR1 is SEHNR and CDR2 is FQNEAQ (reference sequence). CDR3 length: 15 residues. The CDR3: CASSLLRESQETQYF. Here the CDR3 DNA reads TGTGCCAGCAGCTTATTACGGGAGAGCCAAGAGACCCAGTACTTC.

This chain joins TRBV19 and TRBJ2-2; D not certain. The CDR3 contains 12 residues. In germline, CDR1 is LNHDA, CDR2 SQIVND (reference sequence). Trimming took off 4 bases at V and 5 bases at J, with 5 bases between the two ends. The CDR3 DNA sequence: TGTGCCAGTAGTAGGGAAACCGGGGAGCTGTTTTTT. Translated, it gives CASSRETGELFF.

The genes are TRBV5-6 and TRBJ2-7; D may correspond to TRBD1 or TRBD2 (5 bases each). Germline CDR1 is SGHDT and CDR2 is YYEEEE. V gave up 4 bases and J gave up 0 bases, with 8 bases separating them. This CDR3 comprises 13 residues. The CDR3 reads CASSDGTSYEQYF. The CDR3 nucleotides read TGTGCCAGCAGCGACGGGACCTCCTACGAGCAGTACTTC.

The chain combines TRBV19 with TRBJ1-5; possible D gene TRBD1, 6 bases. The germline V and J ends were trimmed by 10 bases and 0 bases, with 16 bases remaining between them. CDR1 and CDR2 from the germline V gene are LNHDA and SQIVND (reference sequence). This CDR3 contains 15 residues. The CDR3 nucleotides read TGTGCCACTTCTCAGGGGTTTACTAGCAATCAGCCCCAGCATTTT. Translating gives CATSQGFTSNQPQHF.

The chain combines TRBV30 with TRBJ2-2; the D gene is possibly TRBD1 (5 bases). Germline V gene sequence: CDR1 GTSNPN, CDR2 SVGIG (reference sequence). The CDR3 sequence is 15 residues long. Trimming left V 4 bases short and J 0 bases short, with 12 bases between. The DNA for the CDR3 is TGTGCCTGGAAGGGGCAGGGTACGAACACCGGGGAGCTGTTTTTT. Protein sequence: CAWKGQGTNTGELFF.

The chain couples TRBV5-1 to TRBJ2-2, with D uncertain. Trimming removed 2 bases from V and 6 bases from J, with 11 bases in between. CDR1 is SGHRS, CDR2 YFSETQ, per germline. This CDR3 spans 14 amino acids. Here the CDR3 reads CASSLSFDAGELFF. For the CDR3, the DNA is TGCGCCAGCAGCTTATCCTTCGACGCCGGGGAGCTGTTTTTT.

This chain connects TRBV11-2 to TRBJ1-1; D is uncertain. The CDR3 totals 13 residues. V lost 1 base to trimming and J lost 1 base, with 4 bases between them. CDR1 and CDR2 from the germline V gene are SGHAT and FQNNGV. The DNA of the CDR3 is TGTGCCAGCAGCTTAGGTCAGAACACTGAAGCTTTCTTT. Translated, it gives CASSLGQNTEAFF.